This is a list of T cell receptor beta chains from one sample in a study of T cell responses to AZD1222 COVID-19 vaccine. Repertoires were generated with immunoSEQ multiplex PCR, while TCRdb's copy carries only in-frame clones and drops some. The sample has 150,000 to 200,000 clones, 88% seen once. This sample comprised peripheral blood, obtained on day 0 of AZD1222 vaccination. These receptors all stem from an adult in good health. Both conserved end residues are part of each CDR3.

TRBV28,TRBJ2-6,CASTPRRGLNSGANVLTF
TRBV11-2,TRBJ1-5,CASSLEGSSNQPQHF
TRBV7-3,TRBJ2-1,CASSHGTGKNEQFF
TRBV6-5,TRBJ2-7,CASSYLPRDPYEQYF
TRBV9,TRBJ1-1,CASSVEGIASTEAFF
TRBV19,TRBJ2-3,CASRTLGDTQYF
TRBV7-8,TRBJ2-1,CASSLIHGQGAEQFF
TRBV5-6,TRBJ2-2,CASSLEYGGELFF
TRBV3-1/TRBV3-2,TRBJ1-6,CASSPNGGGHNSPLHF
TRBV28,TRBJ1-2,CASTPPGQGAIYGYTF
TRBV18,TRBJ2-7,CASSPDPYEQYF
TRBV10-2,TRBJ1-3,CASGSSRGRSGNTIYF
TRBV28,TRBJ2-1,CASSWTSGSFRGSYNEQFF
TRBV10-3,TRBJ1-3,CAVAGFSGNTIYF
TRBV6-5,TRBJ1-5,CASSYSIRDSNQPQHF
TRBV14,TRBJ2-4,CASSQTNLNSKIAKNIQYF
TRBV7-2,TRBJ2-7,CASSLLGDLYEQYF
TRBV4-2,TRBJ1-6,CASSPQPHVAYNSPLHF
TRBV18,TRBJ2-3,CASSPVRTSASTDTQYF
TRBV7-9,TRBJ1-1,CASSLADPEAFF
TRBV15,TRBJ2-7,CATSRDGPEQYF
TRBV6-2/TRBV6-3,TRBJ1-6,CASSLRDRGNNSPLHF
TRBV11-2,TRBJ1-1,CASSFRGLNTEAFF
TRBV11-2,TRBJ1-6,CASSLDLGRDDSPLHF
TRBV4-1,TRBJ1-3,CASSQDQGVGNTIYF
TRBV9,TRBJ2-5,CASSGTSGNLQETQYF
TRBV4-3,TRBJ1-6,CASSQESYNSPLHF
TRBV9,TRBJ1-5,CASSVAAGLNQPQHF
TRBV4-2,TRBJ1-4,CASSQLKAQPDEKLFF
TRBV24-1,TRBJ2-2,CATSDLGAGATGELFF
TRBV5-1,TRBJ1-1,CASSLQAGGFEAFF
TRBV29-1,TRBJ2-5,CSVDGQGSHETQYF
TRBV27,TRBJ1-1,CASTSGQGRNTEAFF
TRBV29-1,TRBJ1-2,CSVEIDGYTF
TRBV15,TRBJ1-5,CATSSPNPGQGYQPQHF
TRBV10-3,TRBJ1-6,CAISAVGTGAGGNSPLHF
TRBV6-6,TRBJ2-7,CASNWTPDLYEQYF
TRBV4-1,TRBJ1-2,CASSQGTGYGYTF